The sequence of this T cell receptor beta chain was determined in a study of shared clonotypes between healthy human individuals. There are a few counts of this clone. Its antigen is unidentified. In replicate PCRs of sorted subsets, approximately 190 ng DNA, roughly 31,000 T cell genomes, was used. In the original analysis: Filtering of immunoSEQ junctional sequences could not match full-length read filtering. Data came from immunoSEQ multiplex PCR; TCRdb stores just in-frame clones and leaves some out. V and J calls and clone size follow that table, whereas D and trimming were derived from the DNA. The sample comprises approximately 530,000 clones, approximately 95% of which are singletons, and about 0.06% rests with the top ten. V lost 6 bases and J lost 6; bases outside the gene matches: 11. This CDR3 is built from 15 residues. Germline loops: CDR1 MDHEN, CDR2 SYDVKM. General study findings and limits: Owing to a small donor count, the genetic and exposure-history diversity represented was limited. Sharing across a few donors was seen in 4% to 6.5% of naive CD4 clonotypes.

Input material: naive CD4+ T cells sorted from blood. Subset of the sample: CD45RA+ positively selected. The sequence was obtained from a woman in her 30s in good health. The chain combines TRBV28 with TRBJ1-5; 7 bases align to TRBD1. The CDR3 is CASSSPTGDSQPQHF. As DNA, the CDR3 is TGTGCCAGCAGCTCACCCACAGGGGATAGTCAGCCCCAGCATTTT.